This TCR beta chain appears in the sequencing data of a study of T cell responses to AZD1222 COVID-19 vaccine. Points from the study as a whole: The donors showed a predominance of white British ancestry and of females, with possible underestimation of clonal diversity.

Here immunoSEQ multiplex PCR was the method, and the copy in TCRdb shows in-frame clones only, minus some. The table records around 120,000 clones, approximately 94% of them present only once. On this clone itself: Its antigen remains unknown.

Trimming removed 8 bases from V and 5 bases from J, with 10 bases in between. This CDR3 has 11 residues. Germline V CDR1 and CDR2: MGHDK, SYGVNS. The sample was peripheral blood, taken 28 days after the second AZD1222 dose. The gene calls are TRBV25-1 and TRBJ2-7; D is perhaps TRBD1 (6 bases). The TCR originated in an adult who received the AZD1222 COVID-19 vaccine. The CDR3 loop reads CASQGHHEQYF. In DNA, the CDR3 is TGTGCCAGCCAGGGACACCACGAGCAGTACTTC.